One and the same sample provided the 17 T cell receptor beta chains below, sequenced in a study of cytomegalovirus exposure and HLA in healthy donors. The PCR made use of 60 Vbeta and 13 Jbeta primers. The data were produced by immunoSEQ multiplex PCR, yet TCRdb's version contains in-frame clones alone and is incomplete. The sample has roughly 180,000 clones; about 80% are singletons. Sequenced: PBMCs. These TCRs come from a man aged 35 to 55 in good health and CMV-seronegative.

The chain uses TRBV7-3 and TRBJ1-2, with D unresolved. Germline V gene sequence: CDR1 SGHTA, CDR2 FQGTGA. This CDR3 contains 13 residues. Trimming removed 5 bases at V and 8 bases at J, with 15 bases between. CDR3 DNA sequence: TGTGCCAGCAGCCCCTCGCCGTTGGAGGGCTACACCTTC. Its translation: CASSPSPLEGYTF.

The chain is built from TRBV30 and TRBJ2-7; 8 bases line up with TRBD2. Germline loops: CDR1 GTSNPN, CDR2 SVGIG (reference sequence). The CDR3 is 15 residues long. Trimming removed 0 bases from V and 5 bases from J; junction bases left unmatched: 9. The CDR3 loop reads CAWSVLPTGGDEQYF. CDR3 coding DNA: TGTGCCTGGAGTGTACTCCCTACGGGAGGGGACGAGCAGTACTTC.

This clone was found once. This chain connects TRBV29-1 to TRBJ2-7; TRBD2 agrees at 9 bases. Unmatched junction bases numbered 9, after V lost 5 bases and J lost 7 bases. CDR3 length: 13 residues. Germline loops: CDR1 SQVTM, CDR2 ANQGSEA. CDR3: CSVLSGSVREQYF. CDR3 bases: TGCAGCGTTCTTAGCGGGAGTGTCAGGGAGCAGTACTTC.

The CDR3 nucleotides are TGTGCCAGCAGTGTAGGGGAGGGACAGCCCCAGCATTTT. This sequence encodes CASSVGEGQPQHF. This chain uses TRBV6-4 with TRBJ1-5; D perhaps matches TRBD1 (5 bases). V was trimmed by 4 bases and J by 7 bases, leaving 11 bases between them. CDR1 is MRHNA and CDR2 is SNTAGT in the germline V gene. The CDR3 sequence is 13 residues long.

The chain joins TRBV6-6 to TRBJ1-5, with 8 bases matching TRBD1. The germline CDR1 and CDR2 sequences are MNHNY and SVGAGI (reference sequence). With V trimmed by 7 bases and J by 0 bases, 8 bases remained unmatched. This CDR3 has 16 amino acids. CDR3 bases: TGTGCCAGCACTAAGCAGGGGGCGGGTAGCAATCAGCCCCAGCATTTT. Encoded protein: CASTKQGAGSNQPQHF.

This clone was picked up a small number of times. The chain is built from TRBV6-6 and TRBJ2-2, with 8 bases aligning to TRBD1. The CDR3 extends over 16 amino acids. Losses at the gene ends were 6 bases for V and 7 bases for J; bases not matched to a gene: 13. The V gene's germline CDR1 is MNHNY and CDR2 SVGAGI (reference sequence). CDR3 in DNA: TGTGCCAGCAGCACCCAGCAGGGGACAGGAAGCGGGGAGCTGTTTTTT. It yields the protein CASSTQQGTGSGELFF.

J is TRBJ2-7 and V is TRBV29-1; tentative D call: TRBD2 (6 bases). The length of the CDR3 is 13 residues. From germline, CDR1 is SQVTM and CDR2 ANQGSEA. V dropped 7 bases and J dropped 5 bases, with 18 bases sitting between them. The CDR3 sequence: CSGVGGFMNEQYF. The CDR3 coding sequence is TGCAGCGGAGTCGGGGGATTTATGAACGAGCAGTACTTC.

This chain connects TRBV28 to TRBJ1-2, with TRBD1 matching over 7 bases. Germline V gives CDR1 MDHEN, CDR2 SYDVKM. The CDR3 contains 14 residues. V lost 2 bases to trimming and J lost 4 bases; unmatched junction nucleotides: 4. CDR3 protein: CASSLPGGLYGYTF. The CDR3 DNA follows: TGTGCCAGCAGTTTACCAGGGGGGCTCTATGGCTACACCTTC.

This clone was seen more than once but under ten times. The chain links TRBV7-2 to TRBJ2-1, with 8 bases aligning to TRBD2. The length of the CDR3 is 17 residues. The germline gives CDR1 SGHTA, CDR2 FQGNSA. V gave up 5 bases and J gave up 0 bases; unmatched junction bases: 9. The CDR3: CASSPNERGLSYNEQFF. The CDR3 DNA follows: TGTGCCAGCAGCCCAAACGAGCGGGGGCTCTCCTACAATGAGCAGTTCTTC.

The chain employs TRBV29-1 and TRBJ2-1; no clear D. The ends were cut back, 5 bases at V and 7 bases at J, with 12 bases in the middle. Germline V CDR1 and CDR2: SQVTM, ANQGSEA. The length of the CDR3 is 12 residues. This chain's CDR3 is CSVFRTENEQFF. CDR3 bases: TGCAGCGTTTTTAGAACAGAGAATGAGCAGTTCTTC.

The chain has TRBV13 and TRBJ1-4, with 8 bases identical to TRBD1. The CDR3 contains 15 residues. Germline CDR1 is PRHDT and CDR2 is FYEKMQ (reference sequence). The V and J ends lost 1 base and 10 bases, in that order; junction bases with no gene match: 8. CDR3 region: CASSLADRGVGKLFF. The CDR3, as DNA: TGTGCCAGCAGCTTAGCCGACAGGGGAGTTGGAAAACTGTTTTTT.

The J gene is TRBJ1-1, the V gene TRBV20-1, with D perhaps TRBD1 (5 bases). The V end lost 5 bases, the J end lost 4 bases, and 8 bases lay between the germline ends. The V gene's germline CDR1 is DFQATT and CDR2 SNEGSKA (reference sequence). The CDR3 totals 11 residues. In DNA, the CDR3 is TGCAGTGCTGCAGGGTCCACTGAAGCTTTCTTT. Amino acid sequence: CSAAGSTEAFF.

The chain has TRBV5-1 and TRBJ1-4, with 8 bases that match TRBD1. CDR1 and CDR2 from the germline V gene are SGHRS and YFSETQ. V lost 4 bases and J lost 0; bases outside the gene matches: 2. CDR3 length: 15 residues. CDR3: CASSTTGATNEKLFF. CDR3 bases: TGCGCCAGCAGCACGACAGGGGCAACTAATGAAAAACTGTTTTTT.

V is TRBV28 and J is TRBJ2-7; D perhaps matches TRBD2 (6 bases). CDR3 size: 15 residues. The V gene lost 6 bases and the J gene lost 2 bases, with 17 bases spanning the gap. Germline CDR1 reads MDHEN; CDR2 reads SYDVKM. The CDR3 nucleotides are TGTGCCAGCAGCCCGGAGGGCCTTAACACCTACGAGCAGTACTTC. Residues: CASSPEGLNTYEQYF. Complete variable domain (other parts from reference TRBV28 and TRBJ2-7): DVKVTQSSRYLVKRTGEKVFLECVQDMDHENMFWYRQDPGLGLRLIYFSYDVKMKEKGDIPEGYSVSREKKERFSLILESASTNQTSMYLCASSPEGLNTYEQYFGPGTRLTVT.

V gene TRBV2 combines with J gene TRBJ1-5; the D gene is possibly TRBD1 (6 bases). This CDR3 contains 16 residues. V was shortened by 4 bases and J by 4 bases, with 17 bases between the two germline ends. The germline CDR1 and CDR2 sequences are SNHLY and FYNNEI. The CDR3 nucleotides are TGTGCCAGCAGTGCGGGGGGGCAGAATCGGAATCAGCCCCAGCATTTT. Amino acid sequence: CASSAGGQNRNQPQHF.

The rearrangement uses TRBV4-1 and TRBJ2-1; possibly TRBD2 for D (5 bases). The germline V gene encodes CDR1 MGHRA and CDR2 YSYEKL. V was pared by 4 bases and J by 6 bases, with 13 bases between. This CDR3 comprises 14 residues. This chain's CDR3 is CASSPRWTLNEQFF. The CDR3 DNA is TGCGCCAGCAGCCCCCGCTGGACTCTCAATGAGCAGTTCTTC.

The rearrangement joins TRBV28 to TRBJ2-3; 9 nucleotides agree with TRBD1. The ends lost 6 bases at V and 7 bases at J; junction bases unmatched: 14. Germline values: CDR1 MDHEN, CDR2 SYDVKM. The CDR3 is 16 residues long. In nucleotides, the CDR3 is TGTGCCAGCAGCTTTCAAGGGACAGGGACGCTAAATACGCAGTATTTT. Amino acid sequence: CASSFQGTGTLNTQYF. Full variable domain (rest looked up from reference TRBV28 and TRBJ2-3): DVKVTQSSRYLVKRTGEKVFLECVQDMDHENMFWYRQDPGLGLRLIYFSYDVKMKEKGDIPEGYSVSREKKERFSLILESASTNQTSMYLCASSFQGTGTLNTQYFGPGTRLTVL.